Reported below is one T cell receptor beta chain. Its target is unknown. The entry originates in a study of shared clonotypes between healthy human individuals. Findings and caveats of the study: Naive subsets tended to show greater estimated richness than memory subsets. Read depth was anticipated to influence clonotype sharing among donors.

Evenly divided among several immunoSEQ plates was the genomic DNA of each subset. Clones were read by immunoSEQ multiplex PCR, and TCRdb kept only the in-frame ones, dropping some. The sample includes 2 million to 2.5 million clones, 90% to 95% seen only once; the top ten take about 0.37%. V shed 5 bases, J shed 6 bases, and the junction held 9 bases outside the gene matches. The CDR3 has 13 residues. Germline CDR1 is SQVTM and CDR2 is ANQGSEA. The sequence derives from a man aged 18-30 years in good health. Some clones in this sample may be carry-over from other donors' samples. This chain joins TRBV29-1 and TRBJ2-7, with 8 nucleotides matching TRBD1. The sample taken for sequencing was naive CD4+ T cells from PBMCs. Subset: CD45RA+ positively selected. CDR3 residues: CSVQDRVRSEQYF. In DNA form, the CDR3 reads TGCAGCGTTCAGGACAGGGTACGGTCCGAGCAGTACTTC.